These 13 T cell receptor beta chains came from one sample sequenced in a study of long-term antiretroviral therapy in people with HIV. The libraries were made with immunoSEQ v3.0 at survey level. TCRdb's copy holds only in-frame clones and misses some; the assay was immunoSEQ multiplex PCR. This table has 25,000 to 30,000 clones, 65% to 85% appearing once. The material was unsorted PBMCs, obtained 3 years after starting antiretroviral therapy. The receptors originated from a man between 35 and 55 years old with HIV.

This clone came up a few times. The CDR3 here is CASSQGQGAPYEQYF. The CDR3, as DNA: TGCGCCAGCAGCCAAGGACAGGGGGCGCCCTACGAGCAGTACTTC. This chain joins TRBV4-3 and TRBJ2-7; 10 nucleotides align to TRBD1. Germline lookup yields CDR1 LGHNA and CDR2 YSLEER. CDR3 length: 15 amino acids. J gave up 2 bases and V 1 base, and 2 bases lay outside the gene matches.

The chain uses TRBV25-1 and TRBJ1-1; D possibly corresponds to TRBD1 (6 bases). CDR1 MGHDK and CDR2 SYGVNS come from the germline V gene. This CDR3 region has 13 residues. Trimming cost V 2 bases and J 6 bases, with 10 bases left between them. CDR3 residues: CASSEGGGPEAFF. The CDR3 DNA is TGTGCCAGCAGTGAAGGGGGGGGCCCTGAAGCTTTCTTT.

The chain links TRBV4-3 to TRBJ2-1; 8 positions agree with TRBD2. Trimming at V came to 5 bases and at J to 4 bases, leaving 10 bases not matched to a gene. Germline V gives CDR1 LGHNA, CDR2 YSLEER. The CDR3 totals 16 residues. CDR3 nucleotide sequence: TGCGCCAGCAGCGCAGAAGGGACTAGGGTATACAATGAGCAGTTCTTC. Encoded protein: CASSAEGTRVYNEQFF.

The chain uses TRBV2 and TRBJ2-2, with D perhaps matching TRBD1 (5 bases). The CDR3 is 13 amino acids. Trimming took off 2 bases at V and 7 bases at J, with 8 bases between the two ends. CDR1 and CDR2 from the germline V gene are SNHLY and FYNNEI. The CDR3 region has the DNA TGTGCCAGCAGTGAACAGGGTAGCGGGGAGCTGTTTTTT. This codes for CASSEQGSGELFF.

This clone was seen only a few times. This chain joins TRBV18 and TRBJ2-2, with 11 nucleotides matching TRBD2. V shed 4 bases and J 5 bases; nucleotides not matched to a gene: 6. Germline lookup yields CDR1 KGHSH and CDR2 LQKENI. The CDR3 is made up of 16 amino acids. As DNA, the CDR3 is TGTGCCAGCTCACTACAGACTAGCGGGGTAACCGGGGAGCTGTTTTTT. It encodes CASSLQTSGVTGELFF. The variable domain in full, with the rest retrieved from reference TRBV18 and TRBJ2-2, is NAGVMQNPRHLVRRRGQEARLRCSPMKGHSHVYWYRQLPEEGLKFMVYLQKENIIDESGMPKERFSAEFPKEGPSILRIQQVVRGDSAAYFCASSLQTSGVTGELFFGEGSRLTVL.

This clone was counted once. The chain employs TRBV4-2 and TRBJ1-3; no clear D gene. Between the trimmed V and J ends, which lost 3 bases and 2 bases, there was a span of 14 bases. This CDR3 is built from 16 residues. Germline CDR1 reads LGHNA; CDR2 reads YNFKEQ. The CDR3 DNA reads as TGTGCCAGCAGCCATCACCCCCCAGGCACTGGAAACACCATATATTTT. It translates to CASSHHPPGTGNTIYF.

The chain recombines TRBV6-1 with TRBJ2-3; D unclear. Between the trimmed V and J ends, which lost 5 bases and 6 bases, there was a span of 6 bases. CDR3 length: 11 amino acids. Per the germline V gene, CDR1 is MNHNS and CDR2 is SASEGT. The CDR3 coding sequence is TGTGCCAGCAGTCTCCAGGATACGCAGTATTTT. Amino acids: CASSLQDTQYF.

V usage is TRBV7-9 and J usage is TRBJ2-1; D might be TRBD2 (5 bases). The CDR3 runs to 16 residues. The V end lost 2 bases, the J end lost 7 bases, and 18 bases lay between the germline ends. CDR1 and CDR2 from the germline V gene are SEHNR and FQNEAQ (reference sequence). The CDR3 is CASSLSSLAKENEQFF. As DNA, the CDR3 is TGTGCCAGCAGCTTATCGTCGCTAGCTAAGGAAAATGAGCAGTTCTTC.

This clone was seen only a few times. V gene TRBV28 combines with J gene TRBJ2-7; D ambiguous. Trimming cost V 2 bases and J 3 bases, with 17 bases left between them. This CDR3 region has 16 residues. Germline CDR1 reads MDHEN; CDR2 reads SYDVKM. The CDR3 region is CASSLNAPPADYEQYF. As DNA, the CDR3 is TGTGCCAGCAGTTTAAATGCCCCTCCGGCGGACTACGAGCAGTACTTC.

The rearrangement joins TRBV5-4 to TRBJ2-7; the D call may be TRBD1 or TRBD2 (5 bases each). V was pared by 1 base and J by 3 bases, with 17 bases between. Germline loops: CDR1 SGHNT, CDR2 YYREEE (reference sequence). The CDR3 covers 16 residues. Here the CDR3 DNA reads TGTGCCAGCAGCTTGTTTGGGACGGTCACTATCTACGAGCAGTACTTC. Translation: CASSLFGTVTIYEQYF. Complete variable domain (other parts from reference TRBV5-4 and TRBJ2-7): ETGVTQSPTHLIKTRGQQVTLRCSSQSGHNTVSWYQQALGQGPQFIFQYYREEENGRGNFPPRFSGLQFPNYSSELNVNALELDDSALYLCASSLFGTVTIYEQYFGPGTRLTVT.

The rearrangement joins TRBV30 to TRBJ1-4; D is uncertain. Germline V gene lookup returns CDR1 GTSNPN and CDR2 SVGIG (reference sequence). Between the trimmed V and J ends, which lost 2 bases and 3 bases, there was a span of 7 bases. The CDR3 is 13 residues long. The CDR3 DNA reads as TGTGCCTGGAGTCGTACCCCTAATGAAAAACTGTTTTTT. Encoded protein: CAWSRTPNEKLFF.

This chain links TRBV7-9 with TRBJ2-7; 7 bases line up with TRBD1. The junction had 8 bases not matched to a gene; V was cut back by 5 bases and J by 4 bases. This CDR3 has 14 residues. Germline V gives CDR1 SEHNR, CDR2 FQNEAQ (reference sequence). CDR3 DNA sequence: TGTGCCAGCAGCCCCCGGGACAGCAGTTACGAGCAGTACTTC. Its protein product is CASSPRDSSYEQYF. Variable domain in full (rest from reference TRBV7-9 and TRBJ2-7): DTGVSQNPRHKITKRGQNVTFRCDPISEHNRLYWYRQTLGQGPEFLTYFQNEAQLEKSRLLSDRFSAERPKGSFSTLEIQRTEQGDSAMYLCASSPRDSSYEQYFGPGTRLTVT.

The sample holds one count of this clone. The genes are TRBV9 and TRBJ1-2; unclear D gene. From germline, CDR1 is SGDLS and CDR2 YYNGEE. The length of the CDR3 is 15 residues. V dropped 0 bases and J dropped 4 bases, with 13 bases sitting between them. CDR3 residues: CASSVEEGKGYGYTF. The DNA of the CDR3 is TGTGCCAGCAGCGTAGAGGAAGGGAAGGGCTATGGCTACACCTTC.